This entry lists 15 T cell receptor beta chains sequenced from one sample in a study of CD4 T cells in relation to SARS-CoV-2 and coronaviruses. Before the COVID-19 pandemic, during about 2010-2018, CD4+ T cells were taken from unexposed donors. Isolation of CD4+ T cells took place after approximately 11 days in culture. These receptors' targets are unknown. Repertoires were generated with immunoSEQ multiplex PCR, while TCRdb's copy carries only in-frame clones and drops some. The table lists approximately 27,000 clones, roughly 70% of them singletons. The sequenced sample consisted of CD4+ T cells from PBMCs, cultured in vitro. The receptors were sampled from a human donor in good health.

This chain connects TRBV7-6 to TRBJ2-5, with TRBD2 matching over 13 bases. J gave up 4 bases and V 3 bases, and 5 bases lay outside the gene matches. Germline CDR1 is SGHVS and CDR2 is FNYEAQ. The CDR3 totals 16 residues. The CDR3 sequence: CASSFGLAGVPETQYF. In nucleotides, the CDR3 is TGTGCCAGCAGCTTTGGACTAGCGGGGGTTCCAGAGACCCAGTACTTC.

The CDR3 sequence is CASSRQREVYNEQFF. The CDR3 nucleotides are TGTGCCAGCAGCCGCCAGCGGGAGGTCTACAATGAGCAGTTCTTC. The rearrangement uses TRBV11-3 and TRBJ2-1; 9 bases are shared with TRBD2. This CDR3 is built from 15 residues. CDR1 is SGHNT, CDR2 YENEEA, per germline. Trimming removed 5 bases from V and 3 bases from J; junction bases left unmatched: 5.

The chain combines TRBV6-6 with TRBJ1-5, with D maybe TRBD1 (5 bases). Trimming took 5 bases from V and 5 from J, leaving 19 bases between them. Germline loops: CDR1 MNHNY, CDR2 SVGAGI (reference sequence). The CDR3 contains 16 residues. The CDR3 DNA reads as TGTGCCAGCAGTCATCCCGGGGGTTTCTCGGATCAGCCCCAGCATTTT. This gives the protein CASSHPGGFSDQPQHF.

The CDR3 DNA follows: TGTGCCAGTAGTAGTGGACCGGAAAGCATCGAGCAGTTCTTC. Protein product: CASSSGPESIEQFF. The chain combines TRBV19 with TRBJ2-1, with D uncertain. Trimming removed 4 bases at V and 10 bases at J, with 17 bases between. The CDR3 runs to 14 residues. Germline V gene lookup returns CDR1 LNHDA and CDR2 SQIVND (reference sequence).

The J gene is TRBJ1-2, the V gene TRBV7-2, with TRBD1 identical over 8 bases. With 3 bases clipped from V and 8 bases from J, the junction kept 14 bases outside the gene matches. The CDR3 is 16 residues long. The germline gives CDR1 SGHTA, CDR2 FQGNSA. The CDR3 sequence: CASSFRQGQGLKGYTF. The CDR3 DNA follows: TGTGCCAGCAGCTTCCGACAAGGACAGGGTCTCAAAGGCTACACCTTC. Looking up the rest from reference TRBV7-2 and TRBJ1-2 gives the full variable domain: GAGVSQSPSNKVTEKGKDVELRCDPISGHTALYWYRQSLGQGLEFLIYFQGNSAPDKSGLPSDRFSAERTGGSVSTLTIQRTQQEDSAVYLCASSFRQGQGLKGYTFGSGTRLTVV.

This rearrangement joins TRBV5-1 to TRBJ2-1, with D possibly TRBD2 on 5 matching bases. V lost 4 bases and J lost 9, with 11 bases in between. Per germline, CDR1 SGHRS and CDR2 YFSETQ. The CDR3 contains 12 residues. The CDR3 coding sequence is TGCGCCAGCAGCATCCCTAGCACTGAGCAGTTCTTC. This gives the protein CASSIPSTEQFF.

The chain has TRBV15 and TRBJ2-7, with D maybe TRBD1 (6 bases). V was cut by 3 bases and J by 3 bases, with 21 bases left in between. Looked up from germline, CDR1 is LNHNV and CDR2 is YYDKDF (reference sequence). The CDR3 extends over 17 amino acids. CDR3 nucleotide sequence: TGTGCCACCAGCAGGATGCCCCAACGGGACATGCACTACGAGCAGTACTTC. Translating gives CATSRMPQRDMHYEQYF.

CDR3 sequence reads: CASGLGTPGTSGRLSTDTQYF. CDR3 DNA sequence: TGTGCTAGTGGTTTGGGAACCCCCGGGACTAGCGGGAGGCTTAGCACAGATACGCAGTATTTT. The V call is TRBV12-5, the J call TRBJ2-3; 15 bases agree with TRBD2. V shed 1 base and J 0 bases; nucleotides not matched to a gene: 11. Germline V gene sequence: CDR1 LGHNT, CDR2 FRNRAP. This CDR3 has 21 amino acids.

This chain joins TRBV25-1 and TRBJ2-3; no definite D call. The CDR3 runs 13 residues. Germline V lookup: CDR1 MGHDK, CDR2 SYGVNS. Trimming cost V 1 base and J 2 bases, with 4 bases left between them. The CDR3 sequence is CASSESPTDTQYF. In nucleotides, the CDR3 is TGTGCCAGCAGTGAATCCCCCACAGATACGCAGTATTTT.

The chain is built from TRBV6-2 or TRBV6-3 and TRBJ2-3; D is perhaps TRBD2 (5 bases). The CDR3 spans 15 residues. Germline V gene data show CDR1 as MNHEY and CDR2 as SVGEGT. Trimming removed 2 bases at V and 9 bases at J, with 18 bases between. CDR3 in amino acids: CASSYPEERGSTQYF. CDR3 nucleotides: TGTGCCAGCAGTTACCCTGAGGAACGGGGTAGCACGCAGTATTTT.

J is TRBJ1-4 and V is TRBV19; perhaps TRBD1 as D (6 bases). The CDR3 spans 16 residues. Trimming pared 7 bases from V and 0 bases from J, leaving 15 bases between. CDR1 LNHDA and CDR2 SQIVND come from the germline V gene (reference sequence). The CDR3 DNA follows: TGTGCCAGTACCCGACGAACAGGGACAACTAATGAAAAACTGTTTTTT. It specifies CASTRRTGTTNEKLFF.

V and J are TRBV9 and TRBJ2-7; 8 bases map to TRBD2. Germline loops: CDR1 SGDLS, CDR2 YYNGEE. Trimming removed 4 bases from V and 4 bases from J; junction bases left unmatched: 7. This CDR3 is built from 14 residues. The CDR3 nucleotides read TGTGCCAGCAGCAAGCGGGAGATTGGGTACGAGCAGTACTTC. Protein: CASSKREIGYEQYF.

Regarding this clone: The identical CDR3 is also encoded by other nucleotide sequences in the sample. This chain connects TRBV9 to TRBJ1-1, with D hard to call. V lost 1 base and J lost 1, with 5 bases in between. CDR1 and CDR2 from the germline V gene are SGDLS and YYNGEE. This CDR3 spans 13 amino acids. The CDR3 loop reads CASSVRGNTEAFF. The CDR3 bases are TGTGCCAGCAGCGTACGGGGGAACACTGAAGCTTTCTTT.

V is TRBV11-3 and J is TRBJ1-1, with D unresolved. Looked up from germline, CDR1 is SGHNT and CDR2 is YENEEA. V was pared by 6 bases and J by 1 base, with 9 bases between. CDR3 size: 13 residues. The CDR3 protein is CASSPDENTEAFF. The CDR3 DNA is TGTGCCAGCAGTCCGGACGAGAACACTGAAGCTTTCTTT.

The J gene is TRBJ1-2, the V gene TRBV2; 9 bases map to TRBD1. Germline V CDR1 and CDR2: SNHLY, FYNNEI. J was trimmed by 0 bases and V by 1 base; bases with no gene match: 6. This CDR3 has 17 amino acids. Here the CDR3 reads CASSEVGQGPANYGYTF. For the CDR3, the DNA is TGTGCCAGCAGTGAAGTGGGACAGGGACCCGCTAACTATGGCTACACCTTC.